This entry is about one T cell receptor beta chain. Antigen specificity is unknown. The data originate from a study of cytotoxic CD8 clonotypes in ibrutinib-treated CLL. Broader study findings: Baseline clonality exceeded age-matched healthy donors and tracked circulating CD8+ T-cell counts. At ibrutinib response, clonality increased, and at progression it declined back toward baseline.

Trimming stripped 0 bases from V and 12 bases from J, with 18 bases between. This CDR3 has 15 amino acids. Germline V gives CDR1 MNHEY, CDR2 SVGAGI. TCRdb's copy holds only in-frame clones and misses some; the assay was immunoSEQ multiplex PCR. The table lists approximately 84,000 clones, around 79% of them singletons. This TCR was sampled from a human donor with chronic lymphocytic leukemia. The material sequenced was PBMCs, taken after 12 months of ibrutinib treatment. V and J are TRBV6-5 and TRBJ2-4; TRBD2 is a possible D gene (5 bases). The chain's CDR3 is CASSYSGRRWETQYF. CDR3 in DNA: TGTGCCAGCAGTTACTCGGGCAGGCGGTGGGAGACTCAGTACTTC.